The 27 T cell receptor beta chains below come from one sample, sequenced in a study of Graves' ophthalmopathy and Graves' hyperthyroidism. RNA served as the template for amplifying TCR beta CDR3 regions. Amplification began with first-round RT-PCR using HTBI primers, then second-round multiplex PCR was performed. TCRdb re-called the multiplex PCR reads with MiXCR, one entry per CDR3 protein. This sample has hundreds of thousands of distinct CDR3 sequences, with under 50% found just once. The sample consisted of peripheral blood. These receptors originate from an adult man with Graves' ophthalmopathy.

In regard to this clonotype: The conserved closing phenylalanine or tryptophan is absent in this CDR3, likely reflecting a read error. The DNA is left out, because the CDR3 cannot be placed on it with certainty; the CDR3 is given as TCRdb lists it. The CDR3 reads CASSLAGR. The rearrangement uses TRBV7-2 and TRBJ2-6. The CDR3 adds up to 8 amino acids, both ends counted. The V gene's germline CDR1 is SGHTA and CDR2 FQGNSA.

This chain joins TRBV19 and TRBJ2-1; D not certain. V was trimmed by 7 bases and J by 4 bases, leaving 17 bases between them. Germline V gene sequence: CDR1 LNHDA, CDR2 SQIVND (reference sequence). CDR3 length: 15 residues. The CDR3 loop reads CASKVWAAEYNEQFF. In DNA form, the CDR3 reads TGTGCCAGTAAGGTCTGGGCCGCAGAATACAATGAGCAGTTCTTC.

This clonotype has only a few counts. The V gene is TRBV20-1, the J gene TRBJ2-3; 9 bases are shared with TRBD2. Germline V gene lookup returns CDR1 DFQATT and CDR2 SNEGSKA (reference sequence). The V segment lost 3 bases and the J segment 2 bases; nucleotides outside the gene matches: 6. The CDR3 is 15 amino acids. The CDR3 sequence is CSASRLADLTDTQYF. In DNA form, the CDR3 reads TGCAGTGCTAGCCGACTAGCGGACCTCACAGATACGCAGTATTTT.

V usage is TRBV4-3 and J usage is TRBJ1-2, with 12 bases lining up with TRBD1. The CDR3 runs to 16 residues. The ends lost 2 bases at V and 7 bases at J; junction bases unmatched: 8. The germline V gene has CDR1 LGHNA and CDR2 YSLEER. CDR3 in amino acids: CASSQTPGQGARGYTF. CDR3 coding DNA: TGCGCCAGCAGCCAAACCCCGGGACAGGGGGCGCGTGGCTACACCTTC.

This clonotype appeared many times. The V call is TRBV2, the J call TRBJ2-7; unclear D gene. Germline V lookup: CDR1 SNHLY, CDR2 FYNNEI. Deletions cut 4 bases from V and 6 bases from J, with 10 bases between. The CDR3 has 12 amino acids. The CDR3 nucleotides are TGTGCCAGCAGTGGTCGAGTATTCGAGCAGTACTTC. Amino acid sequence: CASSGRVFEQYF.

This clonotype has more than one count but fewer than ten. This chain uses TRBV29-1 with TRBJ2-3; 9 bases line up with TRBD1. CDR1 and CDR2 from the germline V gene are SQVTM and ANQGSEA. V was clipped by 6 bases and J by 3 bases; unmatched bases: 7. This CDR3 is built from 14 residues. Here the CDR3 reads CSVPGQGVTDTQYF. The DNA of the CDR3 is TGCAGCGTACCGGGACAGGGTGTAACAGATACGCAGTATTTT.

This clonotype has a count of ten or more. The rearrangement joins TRBV7-8 to TRBJ2-5; D is ambiguous. V was cut by 5 bases and J by 5 bases, with 15 bases left in between. CDR3 length equals 14 residues. The germline gives CDR1 SGHVS, CDR2 FQNEAQ. CDR3: CASSVPGLGETQYF. In DNA, the CDR3 is TGTGCCAGCAGCGTGCCGGGCCTTGGGGAGACCCAGTACTTC.

This chain links TRBV12-3 or TRBV12-4 with TRBJ2-2, with TRBD2 identical over 7 bases. V was clipped by 10 bases and J by 2 bases; unmatched bases: 13. This CDR3 spans 16 amino acids. CDR3 bases: TGTGCCATTCCCCGAGGGCGGGGGTTCAACACCGGGGAGCTGTTTTTT. Amino acids: CAIPRGRGFNTGELFF.

This clonotype was detected ten times or more. An end of the junction does not agree with germline; a read error may underlie this. This chain links TRBV10-3 with TRBJ1-2; D remains unclear. Per the germline V gene, CDR1 is ENHRY and CDR2 is SYGVKD. The CDR3 is made up of 13 amino acids. CDR3 residues: CASSYSANYGYTF. For the CDR3, the DNA is TGTGCCAGCAGTTACTCCGCTAACTATGGCTACACCTTC.

This clonotype came up many times. The J gene is TRBJ1-1, the V gene TRBV11-1; D is unresolved. CDR1 SGHAT and CDR2 FQDESV come from the germline V gene (reference sequence). V was cut by 2 bases and J by 1 base, with 14 bases left in between. The CDR3 extends over 16 amino acids. In DNA form, the CDR3 reads TGTGCCAGCAGCTTAAGGGCGGCGGCACCGAACACTGAAGCTTTCTTT. Translation gives CASSLRAAAPNTEAFF.

Worth noting for this clonotype: Since a much larger clone is just one base distant, this may be a read error. This chain links TRBV11-1 with TRBJ2-7, with 7 bases aligning to TRBD2. The CDR3 runs to 15 residues. Trimming removed 8 bases from V and 4 bases from J; junction bases left unmatched: 14. Germline CDR1 and CDR2: SGHAT and FQDESV (reference sequence). This chain's CDR3 is CASRSSGRERYEQYF. In DNA form, the CDR3 reads TGTGCCAGCCGCTCGTCTGGGCGGGAGAGGTACGAGCAGTACTTC.

This clonotype was counted only a few times. An end of the junction differs from the germline gene, which may be a read error. The chain uses TRBV10-3 and TRBJ1-2; 7 positions match TRBD1. CDR1 and CDR2 from the germline V gene are ENHRY and SYGVKD. CDR3 length: 13 residues. The CDR3 nucleotides read TGTGCCAGCAGTGCCCGGGACAGCTATGGCTACACCTTC. Its translation is CASSARDSYGYTF.

A word on this clonotype: Mismatch with germline at one junction end may stem from a read error. The chain employs TRBV29-1 and TRBJ2-6; 12 bases are a match to TRBD1. Germline CDR1 and CDR2: SQVTM and ANQGSEA. The CDR3 covers 17 residues. In nucleotides, the CDR3 is TGTGCCTGGAGTGTGGGACAGGGGGCGGGAGGGGCCAACGTCCTGACTTTC. As protein: CAWSVGQGAGGANVLTF.

The CDR3 DNA reads TGCGCCAGCAGCCAAGGACTAGCGGGGAAAAAGGGCACCGGGGAGCTGTTTTTT. This gives the protein CASSQGLAGKKGTGELFF. J is TRBJ2-2 and V is TRBV4-1, with 11 bases matching TRBD2. The CDR3 is 18 residues long. V lost 1 base to trimming and J lost 4 bases; unmatched junction nucleotides: 8. Germline CDR1 reads MGHRA; CDR2 reads YSYEKL.

The rearrangement uses TRBV15 and TRBJ1-2; no definite D call. Germline loops: CDR1 LNHNV, CDR2 YYDKDF (reference sequence). CDR3 length equals 16 residues. Trimming shortened V by 1 base and J by 0 bases, and 12 bases separated the two germline ends. Here the CDR3 DNA reads TGTGCCACCAGCAGAGGGGGATTGGGGACTAACTATGGCTACACCTTC. Its protein product is CATSRGGLGTNYGYTF.

In the case of this clonotype: The junction and the germline gene differ at one end; a read error may be behind it. The V and J genes are TRBV10-3 and TRBJ2-5; D is tentatively TRBD1 or TRBD2 (5 bases each). This CDR3 is built from 16 residues. Germline CDR1 is ENHRY and CDR2 is SYGVKD. Written as DNA, the CDR3 is TGTGCCAGCAGTTACTTAGGCAGGGAGAACGCAGAGACCCAGTACTTC. Its translation is CASSYLGRENAETQYF.

This clonotype was counted ten times or more. The CDR3 DNA sequence: TGCAGCGCCTGGGCCGCCCGCGGCTACACCTTC. Residues: CSAWAARGYTF. V and J are TRBV29-1 and TRBJ1-2, with D uncertain. Germline V gives CDR1 SQVTM, CDR2 ANQGSEA. V was cut by 7 bases and J by 8 bases, with 14 bases left in between. The CDR3 spans 11 residues.

This clonotype was detected ten times or more. The V gene is TRBV2, the J gene TRBJ1-1; TRBD1 matches at 7 bases. J gave up 2 bases and V 3 bases, and 3 bases lay outside the gene matches. Germline V lookup: CDR1 SNHLY, CDR2 FYNNEI. This CDR3 region has 14 residues. The CDR3 nucleotides are TGTGCCAGCAGTGAGAGGACAGGAAACACTGAAGCTTTCTTT. Translation gives CASSERTGNTEAFF.

This sequence joins TRBV29-1 and TRBJ1-5; D is undetermined. With 6 bases removed from V and 3 bases from J, the gap between germline ends came to 6 bases. This CDR3 spans 11 amino acids. From germline, CDR1 is SQVTM and CDR2 ANQGSEA. Written as DNA, the CDR3 is TGCAGCGTCGGAATCAATCAGCCCCAGCATTTT. It codes for CSVGINQPQHF.

V and J are TRBV10-3 and TRBJ2-7; 9 bases align to TRBD1. The ends lost 11 bases at V and 5 bases at J; junction bases unmatched: 13. This CDR3 contains 14 residues. CDR1 and CDR2 (germline): ENHRY, SYGVKD. CDR3 sequence reads: CAWRAGTGFHEQYF. The CDR3, as DNA: TGTGCCTGGAGGGCCGGGACAGGGTTCCACGAGCAGTACTTC.

This clonotype was observed a handful of times. This chain joins TRBV6-5 and TRBJ2-7, with TRBD1 identical over 7 bases. The CDR3 has 14 amino acids. CDR1 MNHEY and CDR2 SVGAGI come from the germline V gene. Trimming removed 2 bases from V and 6 bases from J; junction bases left unmatched: 7. The CDR3 DNA reads as TGTGCCAGCAGTTACACATACAGGGGCGGCGAGCAGTACTTC. Residues: CASSYTYRGGEQYF.

The gene calls are TRBV9 and TRBJ2-5; D possibly corresponds to TRBD2 (5 bases). The J call may be in error: the DNA end matches TRBJ2-7 better. The germline V gene encodes CDR1 SGDLS and CDR2 YYNGEE. The CDR3 covers 13 residues. CDR3 DNA: TGTGCCAGCAGCGTAGTTGCGGGCTTCGAGCAGTACTTC. Translated: CASSVVAGFEQYF.

This clonotype turned up a few times. J is TRBJ1-2 and V is TRBV12-3 or TRBV12-4; D perhaps matches TRBD1 (5 bases). This CDR3 spans 17 amino acids. V dropped 1 base and J dropped 0 bases, with 15 bases sitting between them. The CDR3 nucleotides read TGTGCCAGCAGTTTAGGGACATGGACATCGGCTAACTATGGCTACACCTTC. Its translation: CASSLGTWTSANYGYTF.

This clonotype was found many times. CDR3 region: CASSIYGTNYGYTF. CDR3 in DNA: TGTGCCAGTAGTATATATGGCACTAACTATGGCTACACCTTC. The chain has TRBV19 and TRBJ1-2; D unresolved. CDR3 length: 14 residues. Germline lookup yields CDR1 LNHDA and CDR2 SQIVND (reference sequence). V shed 2 bases and J shed 0 bases, with 7 bases lying between them.

This clonotype was counted a few times. Compared with germline, one end of the junction differs, possibly owing to a read error. The chain uses TRBV20-1 and TRBJ2-7; no clear D gene. This CDR3 comprises 12 residues. Germline V lookup: CDR1 DFQATT, CDR2 SNEGSKA (reference sequence). CDR3 DNA sequence: TGTGCCTGGAGTGTGTCTAGACGCGAGCAGTACTTC. It codes for CAWSVSRREQYF.

The chain joins TRBV10-3 to TRBJ2-5; TRBD1 aligns across 9 bases. CDR1 and CDR2 (germline): ENHRY, SYGVKD. V dropped 3 bases and J dropped 5; count of bases not matched to a gene: 10. The CDR3 length is 16 residues. The CDR3 loop reads CAISEATGGPRETQYF. In DNA form, the CDR3 reads TGTGCCATCAGTGAAGCGACAGGGGGGCCTCGGGAGACCCAGTACTTC.

The rearrangement links TRBV7-9 to TRBJ2-7; TRBD2 might be the D (6 bases). Trimming took 5 bases from V and 8 from J, leaving 10 bases between them. Per germline, CDR1 SEHNR and CDR2 FQNEAQ (reference sequence). CDR3 length: 11 residues. CDR3 in amino acids: CASSTGEQQYF. CDR3 in DNA: TGTGCCAGCAGCACGGGAGAACAGCAGTACTTC.